This T cell receptor (beta chain) was sequenced during a study of molecular identifiers for immune sequencing clone quantification (dated by TCRdb to the late 2010s). Concerning the study at large: In a replicate experiment, RNA from around 20,000 or 100,000 naive CD8 T cells was split into five aliquots, four of which were sequenced. The study was a methods study using CD8 T cells to benchmark molecular-identifier clustering-based TCR repertoire sequencing (MIDCIRS) and TCR RNA copy counting. What the authors observed across the whole study: When barcode sub-clustering was omitted, TCR diversity was inflated by chimeric consensus sequences, with chimeras reaching as high as 47%. Modeling indicated about 3 TCR RNA copies recovered per cell, compared with around 10 by digital PCR, which implies a capture efficiency of approximately 29%. Identical TCR molecules sharing a barcode could cause highly expanded clone sizes to be underestimated. The naive libraries included spiked-in Jurkat TCR RNA (10 copies' worth), and this RNA is not part of the donor repertoire. In CMV-specific effector cells, clones with more than 20 RNA copies accounted for over 98% of molecules, whereas in naive cells such clones accounted for under 1%. A single cell's worth of spiked-in Jurkat TCR RNA was reported detectable even among 850,000 to 1,000,000 naive CD8 T cells.

The table lists this clonotype with many counts. There is no known antigen for this receptor. No qualities accompany the bases; no much larger clone lies one base away. Libraries of naive CD8 T cells were built from around 20,000 to 1,000,000 sorted cells, with 10%, 30% or 50% of the purified RNA used. On a BD FACSAria II, naive CD8 T cells were FACS-sorted as CD8+CD4-CCR7+CD45RA+ and collected into RLT Plus buffer. To test detection sensitivity, Jurkat RNA equivalent to about eleven TCR copies was spiked into samples of about 20,000-1,100,000 naive CD8 T cells. Enrichment of CD8 T cells was done with RosetteSep CD8+ T Cell Enrichment Cocktail plus Ficoll-Paque, and ACK red cell lysis came afterward. The trim is 0 bases for V and 4 bases for J, with a gap of 12 bases between the germline ends. The germline V gene gives CDR1 as LGHNA and CDR2 as YNFKEQ. There are 15 amino acids in the CDR3, from cysteine to phenylalanine inclusive. Just the 45-base CDR3 DNA is kept, in frame starting at base 1.

Libraries were prepared through PCR. For sequencing, an Illumina HiSeq 4000 was employed. Bulk TCR libraries were generated as previously described, with the TCR primers listed in Table S5 used. The Qiagen AllPrep DNA/RNA kit was used to purify total RNA. Before analysis, reads from multiple sequencing runs of the same library were pooled. The authors processed their data as follows. Reads were retained only if the reads had an exact TCR constant sequence, and the retained reads were trimmed to 150 nt and grouped according to their 12-nt molecular barcodes. Reads inside each barcode group were sub-clustered using a 15% Levenshtein threshold, and a quality-weighted consensus sequence was constructed for each RNA molecule. Non-functional sequences were removed, as were lower-count sequences one edit away from another. Based on fitting two negative binomial distributions, any barcode sub-cluster with under 20% of the maximum read count was discarded. TCRdb itself trimmed the public reads at Q25 with fastp, ran MiXCR and retained productive beta chains. Merged by CDR3 protein, the rows form single entries marked with the most common genes and DNA. These V and J calls rely on TCRdb rather than the paper's analysis. The sample table records under 600,000 distinct CDR3 sequences; about 20% of these occur just once. About 0.78% of the sample comes from the top ten.

The sample taken for sequencing was naive CD8+ T cells from blood, with Jurkat cell RNA spiked in. According to the study, the label for this sample's cell subset or site signals: FACS-sorted CD8+CD4-CCR7+CD45RA+ naive T cells. This clonotype was sampled from a human donor in good health. Some libraries in this study had Jurkat cell RNA spiked in. The chain employs TRBV4-2 and TRBJ1-1; the D gene lacks a confident call. The CDR3 has the sequence CASSQERGPGTEAFF. The DNA is as follows: TGTGCCAGCAGCCAAGAACGTGGGCCGGGCACTGAAGCTTTCTTT.